Each of the 24 T cell receptor beta chains below was sequenced from the same sample in a study of long-term antiretroviral therapy in people with HIV. This was the immunoSEQ v3.0 assay at survey level. Here immunoSEQ multiplex PCR was the method, and the copy in TCRdb shows in-frame clones only, minus some. The data contain fewer than 25,000 clones, roughly four fifths of them singletons. The sequencing here drew on unsorted PBMCs, taken 4.4 years after starting antiretroviral therapy. These receptors were collected from a man younger than 45 with HIV.

The V call is TRBV29-1, the J call TRBJ2-5; a possible D gene is TRBD2 (6 bases). CDR1 and CDR2 from the germline V gene are SQVTM and ANQGSEA. The length of the CDR3 is 16 residues. V was cut by 1 base and J by 1 base, with 16 bases left in between. Written as DNA, the CDR3 is TGCAGCGTTGAAGGTTTTTTAGGGCGGGGCCAAGAGACCCAGTACTTC. Amino acids: CSVEGFLGRGQETQYF.

CDR3: CASSSGSTGSHPYEQYF. CDR3 coding DNA: TGTGCCAGCAGCTCTGGATCGACAGGATCGCATCCCTACGAGCAGTACTTC. The rearrangement joins TRBV7-6 to TRBJ2-7; the D gene is possibly TRBD1 (6 bases). The CDR3 is made up of 17 amino acids. The V end was cut by 4 bases, the J end by 2 bases, with 21 bases between. Germline CDR1 reads SGHVS; CDR2 reads FNYEAQ.

V usage is TRBV7-9 and J usage is TRBJ1-2, with 12 positions matching TRBD1. Trimming at V came to 1 base and at J to 1 base, leaving 7 bases not matched to a gene. The CDR3 extends over 18 amino acids. CDR1 and CDR2 from the germline V gene are SEHNR and FQNEAQ (reference sequence). In nucleotides, the CDR3 is TGTGCCAGCAGCTTAGATCCGGGACAGGGGGCGGATAACTATGGCTACACCTTC. Residues: CASSLDPGQGADNYGYTF.

This sequence joins TRBV6-1 and TRBJ2-7, with no clear D. In germline, CDR1 is MNHNS, CDR2 SASEGT. V lost 2 bases and J 3 bases, leaving 8 bases between the germline ends. CDR3 length equals 13 residues. In nucleotides, the CDR3 is TGTGCCAGCAGTGAAAGGACCCTCTACGAGCAGTACTTC. It is translated as CASSERTLYEQYF.

There are a few counts of this clone. The rearrangement uses TRBV7-9 and TRBJ2-4; D is unclear. CDR3 length: 16 amino acids. V was clipped by 2 bases and J by 7 bases, with 18 bases between them. CDR1 SEHNR and CDR2 FQNEAQ come from the germline V gene (reference sequence). Written as DNA, the CDR3 is TGTGCCAGCAGCTTACAAGCGAGTCCCAAGAGGAACATTCAGTACTTC. Translated, it gives CASSLQASPKRNIQYF.

The DNA for the CDR3 is TGTGCCAGCAGTTTAGGCCCGGGAGGTACGCAGTATTTT. Protein: CASSLGPGGTQYF. V is TRBV27 and J is TRBJ2-3; 7 bases map to TRBD2. CDR3 length: 13 residues. Germline V CDR1 and CDR2: MNHEY, SMNVEV (reference sequence). Germline trimming cut 2 bases from V and 8 bases from J; bases unmatched to any gene: 4.

The gene calls are TRBV4-2 and TRBJ2-3; 7 nucleotides agree with TRBD2. The V gene end was trimmed by 4 bases and the J gene end by 2 bases; junction bases not matched to a gene: 12. Germline CDR1 reads LGHNA; CDR2 reads YNFKEQ. This CDR3 has 17 residues. The DNA of the CDR3 is TGTGCCAGCAGCCCCCGTAAGGAAGCGGGGCACACAGATACGCAGTATTTT. This gives the protein CASSPRKEAGHTDTQYF.

V usage is TRBV29-1 and J usage is TRBJ2-1; D possibly corresponds to TRBD2 (7 bases). The CDR3 is 18 amino acids. Trimming removed 0 bases from V and 0 bases from J, with 18 bases in between. Per the germline V gene, CDR1 is SQVTM and CDR2 is ANQGSEA. The CDR3 DNA sequence: TGCAGCGTTGAAGATCTAGGGGGACTAAAGAGCTCCTACAATGAGCAGTTCTTC. It encodes CSVEDLGGLKSSYNEQFF.

This rearrangement joins TRBV29-1 to TRBJ2-7; 8 bases are shared with TRBD1. J lost 6 bases, V lost 0 bases, and 4 bases had no gene match. CDR3 size: 13 residues. Germline V lookup: CDR1 SQVTM, CDR2 ANQGSEA. The CDR3 DNA reads TGCAGCGTTGAAGAGACAGGGGCTGTCGAGCAGTACTTC. It yields the protein CSVEETGAVEQYF.

The chain employs TRBV12-5 and TRBJ2-3; TRBD1 is a possible D gene (5 bases). Per germline, CDR1 LGHNT and CDR2 FRNRAP. V was trimmed by 1 base and J by 3 bases, leaving 11 bases between them. The CDR3 has 15 amino acids. CDR3 in DNA: TGTGCTAGTGGTTTGGAGGGGCGATCGACAGATACGCAGTATTTT. It translates to CASGLEGRSTDTQYF.

This clone was counted a few times. The CDR3, as DNA: TGTGCCAGCAGCCCCCTTCAGCGGGAGAGCGATGAGCAGTTCTTC. It is translated as CASSPLQRESDEQFF. The chain recombines TRBV28 with TRBJ2-1; 8 bases map to TRBD2. Germline values: CDR1 MDHEN, CDR2 SYDVKM. The V gene end was trimmed by 6 bases and the J gene end by 8 bases; junction bases not matched to a gene: 12. The CDR3 covers 15 residues.

The chain recombines TRBV6-5 with TRBJ1-3, with D unresolved. Trimming shortened V by 2 bases and J by 2 bases, and 7 bases separated the two germline ends. The germline CDR1 and CDR2 sequences are MNHEY and SVGAGI. The CDR3 is 14 amino acids. CDR3 coding DNA: TGTGCCAGCAGTTACGCTGGAGCTGGAAACACCATATATTTT. Translating gives CASSYAGAGNTIYF.

The V call is TRBV6-5, the J call TRBJ1-1; weak D call: TRBD1 (5 bases). V was shortened by 4 bases and J by 2 bases, with 8 bases between the two germline ends. CDR1 and CDR2 (germline): MNHEY, SVGAGI. The CDR3 contains 13 residues. CDR3 residues: CASSFDSNTEAFF. CDR3 sequence (DNA): TGTGCCAGCAGTTTCGACAGCAACACTGAAGCTTTCTTT.

The table lists this clone with a few counts. The chain is built from TRBV2 and TRBJ2-2, with 8 bases that match TRBD1. The length of the CDR3 is 15 residues. V trimming: 1 base; J trimming: 5 bases; junction bases outside the gene matches: 3. In germline, CDR1 is SNHLY, CDR2 FYNNEI. CDR3 loop: CASSEGTGYTGELFF. The CDR3 DNA reads as TGTGCCAGCAGTGAAGGGACAGGGTATACCGGGGAGCTGTTTTTT. Together with reference TRBV2 and TRBJ2-2, the CDR3 gives the full variable domain: EPEVTQTPSHQVTQMGQEVILRCVPISNHLYFYWYRQILGQKVEFLVSFYNNEISEKSEIFDDQFSVERPDGSNFTLKIRSTKLEDSAMYFCASSEGTGYTGELFFGEGSRLTVL.

The chain has TRBV10-1 and TRBJ2-1; 8 nucleotides agree with TRBD1. The CDR3 loop spans 20 amino acids. With 2 bases clipped from V and 0 bases from J, the junction kept 15 bases outside the gene matches. Germline V gene lookup returns CDR1 WNHNN and CDR2 SYGVQD (reference sequence). The CDR3 here is CASSEDRGVQRPCSYNEQFF. In DNA form, the CDR3 reads TGCGCCAGCAGTGAGGACAGGGGAGTGCAGCGGCCTTGCTCCTACAATGAGCAGTTCTTC.

V and J are TRBV7-9 and TRBJ1-5, with TRBD1 matching 8 bases. J gave up 4 bases and V 5 bases, and 4 bases lay outside the gene matches. The CDR3 has 14 residues. Germline lookup yields CDR1 SEHNR and CDR2 FQNEAQ (reference sequence). DNA of the CDR3: TGTGCCAGCAGCCAAGGACAGGGAAATCAGCCCCAGCATTTT. Protein sequence: CASSQGQGNQPQHF.

In this sample, this clone turned up once. The chain links TRBV27 to TRBJ1-5; a weak D match, TRBD1 (6 bases). CDR3 length: 13 amino acids. Looked up from germline, CDR1 is MNHEY and CDR2 is SMNVEV (reference sequence). V lost 5 bases and J 6 bases, leaving 11 bases between the germline ends. Here the CDR3 reads CASSEGGIQPQHF. The CDR3 DNA sequence: TGTGCCAGCAGTGAGGGGGGCATTCAGCCCCAGCATTTT.

V and J are TRBV11-2 and TRBJ2-3; 7 bases fit TRBD2. Germline loops: CDR1 SGHAT, CDR2 FQNNGV. This CDR3 region has 15 residues. V was clipped by 2 bases and J by 8 bases; unmatched bases: 10. The CDR3 region has the DNA TGTGCCAGCAGCTTAACGTCGGGTGGCGGGGGTACGCAGTATTTT. Amino acid sequence: CASSLTSGGGGTQYF. Variable domain in full (rest from reference TRBV11-2 and TRBJ2-3): EAGVAQSPRYKIIEKRQSVAFWCNPISGHATLYWYQQILGQGPKLLIQFQNNGVVDDSQLPKDRFSAERLKGVDSTLKIQPAKLEDSAVYLCASSLTSGGGGTQYFGPGTRLTVL.

This chain connects TRBV6-4 to TRBJ2-1; 8 positions match TRBD2. The CDR3 extends over 15 amino acids. The germline gives CDR1 MRHNA, CDR2 SNTAGT. With 3 bases clipped from V and 3 bases from J, the junction kept 4 bases outside the gene matches. The CDR3 loop is CASSEVAGNYNEQFF. For the CDR3, the DNA is TGTGCCAGCAGTGAGGTAGCGGGAAACTACAATGAGCAGTTCTTC.

The rearrangement uses TRBV4-2 and TRBJ1-2, with TRBD1 identical over 7 bases. This CDR3 spans 16 amino acids. In germline, CDR1 is LGHNA, CDR2 YNFKEQ. The ends lost 0 bases at V and 2 bases at J; junction bases unmatched: 6. The chain's CDR3 is CASSQDRQGENYGYTF. In nucleotides, the CDR3 is TGTGCCAGCAGCCAAGATAGGCAGGGGGAGAACTATGGCTACACCTTC.

The genes are TRBV9 and TRBJ2-1; 7 positions match TRBD2. This CDR3 comprises 14 residues. V lost 4 bases to trimming and J lost 5 bases; unmatched junction nucleotides: 6. Germline assignment: CDR1 SGDLS and CDR2 YYNGEE. The CDR3 sequence is CASSSSGRDNEQFF. CDR3 sequence (DNA): TGTGCCAGCAGCTCTAGCGGACGGGACAATGAGCAGTTCTTC.

The chain links TRBV19 to TRBJ2-7; possible D gene TRBD1, 6 bases. This CDR3 comprises 14 residues. V gave up 5 bases and J gave up 0 bases, with 11 bases separating them. Germline values: CDR1 LNHDA, CDR2 SQIVND (reference sequence). In DNA, the CDR3 is TGTGCCAGTAGTGCCACAGGGAGCTCCTACGAGCAGTACTTC. Its translation is CASSATGSSYEQYF.

This rearrangement joins TRBV12-5 to TRBJ2-5; D not certain. CDR3 length equals 14 residues. The V gene's germline CDR1 is LGHNT and CDR2 FRNRAP. The V gene lost 2 bases and the J gene lost 5 bases, with 12 bases spanning the gap. The CDR3 DNA follows: TGTGCTAGTGGTTTGCCGGATAGGTTGGAGACCCAGTACTTC. Its protein is CASGLPDRLETQYF.

This chain links TRBV11-1 with TRBJ1-1, with a tentative D call TRBD1 (6 bases). The CDR3 is made up of 15 amino acids. Germline V CDR1 and CDR2: SGHAT, FQDESV (reference sequence). V lost 0 bases, J lost 11 bases, and 19 bases lay in between. The CDR3 sequence is CASSLATRTAFQAFF. The CDR3 bases are TGTGCCAGCAGCTTAGCGACGAGGACAGCCTTTCAGGCTTTCTTT.